A selection of T cell receptor beta chains follows, all from one sample in a study of response to subunit inactivated influenza vaccine. One entry per CDR3 protein results from TCRdb running MiXCR on the RT-PCR reads. The table lists around 570,000 distinct CDR3 sequences, approximately 7.6% of them singletons, with 13% in the top ten. The specimen comprised PBMCs from blood, sampled around 25 months after vaccination. These TCRs come from a man aged 45-69 years who received an inactivated influenza vaccine. The CDR3 runs from the conserved cysteine through the conserved F or W. A D gene is named only where the DNA matches it firmly. The size of a clone is reported for some rows only, either as once, few or many, or as a class for expanded clones.

j_call: TRBJ1-1
d_call: NA
v_call: TRBV4-2
cdr3_length: 14
clone_size: few
cdr3_aa: CASSQDRENTEAFF
cdr3_nt: TGTGCCAGCAGCCAAGACAGGGAAAACACTGAAGCTTTCTTT

j_call: TRBJ1-1
d_call: NA
v_call: TRBV6-5
cdr3_length: 15
clone_size: NA
cdr3_aa: CASSYSIRGGTEAFF
cdr3_nt: TGTGCCAGCAGTTACTCTATCCGCGGGGGGACTGAAGCTTTCTTT

j_call: TRBJ2-7
d_call: TRBD1
v_call: TRBV27
cdr3_length: 16
clone_size: few
cdr3_aa: CASSPLRQGGTYEQYF
cdr3_nt: TGTGCCAGCAGTCCACTCCGACAGGGGGGAACCTACGAGCAGTACTTC

j_call: TRBJ2-5
d_call: NA
v_call: TRBV29-1
cdr3_length: 13
clone_size: many
cdr3_aa: CSVGASMFETQYF
cdr3_nt: TGCAGCGTTGGGGCCAGTATGTTCGAGACCCAGTACTTC

j_call: TRBJ2-3
d_call: TRBD1
v_call: TRBV5-6
cdr3_length: 15
clone_size: few
cdr3_aa: CASSLPRGLTDTQYF
cdr3_nt: TGTGCCAGCAGCTTACCCAGGGGGCTCACAGATACGCAGTATTTT

j_call: TRBJ1-1
d_call: NA
v_call: TRBV20-1
cdr3_length: 14
clone_size: NA
cdr3_aa: CSAKVASWNTEAFF
cdr3_nt: TGCAGTGCTAAAGTGGCGAGTTGGAACACTGAAGCTTTCTTT

j_call: TRBJ2-7
d_call: TRBD1
v_call: TRBV12-3/TRBV12-4
cdr3_length: 15
clone_size: NA
cdr3_aa: CASSQRDRGPYEQYF
cdr3_nt: TGTGCCAGCAGTCAAAGGGACAGGGGACCCTACGAGCAGTACTTC

j_call: TRBJ2-1
d_call: TRBD1
v_call: TRBV5-1
cdr3_length: 14
clone_size: many
cdr3_aa: CASSSGTGGNEQFF
cdr3_nt: TGCGCCAGCAGCTCTGGGACAGGGGGCAATGAGCAGTTCTTC

j_call: TRBJ2-7
d_call: NA
v_call: TRBV9
cdr3_length: 16
clone_size: many
cdr3_aa: CASRRGNSGHSYEQYF
cdr3_nt: TGTGCCAGCAGAAGGGGTAATAGCGGACACTCCTACGAGCAGTACTTC

j_call: TRBJ2-7
d_call: TRBD2
v_call: TRBV15
cdr3_length: 14
clone_size: many
cdr3_aa: CATSRVISGGKQYF
cdr3_nt: TGTGCCACCAGCAGAGTGATTAGCGGGGGAAAGCAGTACTTC

j_call: TRBJ2-5
d_call: NA
v_call: TRBV4-3
cdr3_length: 15
clone_size: many
cdr3_aa: CASSQDGQKFETQYF
cdr3_nt: TGCGCCAGCAGCCAAGATGGACAGAAATTCGAGACCCAGTACTTC

j_call: TRBJ2-1
d_call: NA
v_call: TRBV6-2/TRBV6-3
cdr3_length: 13
clone_size: few
cdr3_aa: CASSYNSYNEQFF
cdr3_nt: TGTGCCAGCAGTTACAATTCCTACAATGAGCAGTTCTTC

j_call: TRBJ2-7
d_call: NA
v_call: TRBV6-1
cdr3_length: 13
clone_size: NA
cdr3_aa: CASSRPTVYEQYF
cdr3_nt: TGTGCCAGCAGTCGACCGACAGTCTACGAGCAGTACTTC

j_call: TRBJ2-2
d_call: TRBD2
v_call: TRBV12-3/TRBV12-4
cdr3_length: 15
clone_size: NA
cdr3_aa: CASSTSGVNTGELFF
cdr3_nt: TGTGCCAGCAGCACTAGCGGAGTTAACACCGGGGAGCTGTTTTTT

j_call: TRBJ2-1
d_call: TRBD1
v_call: TRBV27
cdr3_length: 15
clone_size: few
cdr3_aa: CASSHGTGMNNEQFF
cdr3_nt: TGTGCCAGCAGTCACGGGACAGGAATGAACAATGAGCAGTTCTTC

j_call: TRBJ2-2
d_call: TRBD1
v_call: TRBV12-3/TRBV12-4
cdr3_length: 15
clone_size: many
cdr3_aa: CASGRTGVDTGELFF
cdr3_nt: TGTGCCAGCGGACGGACAGGGGTGGACACCGGGGAGCTGTTTTTT

j_call: TRBJ1-5
d_call: NA
v_call: TRBV15
cdr3_length: 14
clone_size: few
cdr3_aa: CATSRVHSNQPQHF
cdr3_nt: TGTGCCACCAGCAGAGTTCATAGCAATCAGCCCCAGCATTTT

j_call: TRBJ2-7
d_call: TRBD2
v_call: TRBV20-1
cdr3_length: 15
clone_size: NA
cdr3_aa: CSPSPIAGGPYEQYF
cdr3_nt: TGCAGTCCCTCTCCCATAGCGGGGGGACCCTACGAGCAGTACTTC

j_call: TRBJ2-5
d_call: NA
v_call: TRBV15
cdr3_length: 15
clone_size: NA
cdr3_aa: CATSSIQGSWETQYF
cdr3_nt: TGTGCCACCAGCAGTATACAGGGTAGTTGGGAGACCCAGTACTTC

j_call: TRBJ1-2
d_call: NA
v_call: TRBV7-2
cdr3_length: 14
clone_size: few
cdr3_aa: CASSGYLSGYGYTF
cdr3_nt: TGTGCCAGCAGCGGATACTTAAGCGGCTATGGCTACACCTTC

j_call: TRBJ2-7
d_call: NA
v_call: TRBV5-6
cdr3_length: 14
clone_size: many
cdr3_aa: CEMPNDRSSYEQYF
cdr3_nt: TGTGAGATGCCTAATGATAGGAGCTCCTACGAGCAGTACTTC

j_call: TRBJ1-2
d_call: NA
v_call: TRBV5-1
cdr3_length: 14
clone_size: few
cdr3_aa: CASSLDSPGYGYTF
cdr3_nt: TGCGCCAGCAGCTTGGACAGCCCCGGCTATGGCTACACCTTC

j_call: TRBJ2-6
d_call: NA
v_call: TRBV4-2
cdr3_length: 15
clone_size: few
cdr3_aa: CASSQTGIGANVLTF
cdr3_nt: TGTGCCAGCAGCCAAACAGGGATTGGGGCCAACGTCCTGACTTTC

j_call: TRBJ1-2
d_call: NA
v_call: TRBV20-1
cdr3_length: 15
clone_size: many
cdr3_aa: CSASRMGARMIGYTF
cdr3_nt: TGCAGTGCTTCCCGGATGGGGGCGCGGATGATTGGCTACACCTTC

j_call: TRBJ1-5
d_call: NA
v_call: TRBV5-6
cdr3_length: 16
clone_size: NA
cdr3_aa: CASSLKHRANNQPQHF
cdr3_nt: TGTGCCAGCAGCTTGAAGCATCGGGCGAACAATCAGCCCCAGCATTTT